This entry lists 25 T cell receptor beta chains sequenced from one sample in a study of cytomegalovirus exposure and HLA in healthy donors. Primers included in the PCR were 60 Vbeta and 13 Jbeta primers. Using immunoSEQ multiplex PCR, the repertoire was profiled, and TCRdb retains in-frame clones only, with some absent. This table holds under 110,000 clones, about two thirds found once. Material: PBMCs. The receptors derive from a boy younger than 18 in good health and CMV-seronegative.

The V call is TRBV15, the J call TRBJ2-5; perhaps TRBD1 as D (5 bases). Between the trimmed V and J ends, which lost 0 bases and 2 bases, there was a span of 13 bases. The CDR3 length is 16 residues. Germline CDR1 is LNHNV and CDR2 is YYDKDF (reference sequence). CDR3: CATSREVGRAQETQYF. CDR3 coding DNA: TGTGCCACCAGCAGAGAGGTGGGCAGGGCTCAAGAGACCCAGTACTTC.

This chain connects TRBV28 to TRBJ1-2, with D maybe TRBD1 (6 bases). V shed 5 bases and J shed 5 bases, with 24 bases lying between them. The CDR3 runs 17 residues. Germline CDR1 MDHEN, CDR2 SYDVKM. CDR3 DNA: TGTGCCAGCAGTACCAACAGGGAGGGGGAAATACTTTATGGCTACACCTTC. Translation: CASSTNREGEILYGYTF.

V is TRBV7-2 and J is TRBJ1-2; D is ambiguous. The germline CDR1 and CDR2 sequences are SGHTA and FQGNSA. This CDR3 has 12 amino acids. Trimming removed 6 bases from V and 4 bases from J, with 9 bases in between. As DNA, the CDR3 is TGTGCCAGCAGGGGAGGTGGCTATGGCTACACCTTC. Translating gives CASRGGGYGYTF.

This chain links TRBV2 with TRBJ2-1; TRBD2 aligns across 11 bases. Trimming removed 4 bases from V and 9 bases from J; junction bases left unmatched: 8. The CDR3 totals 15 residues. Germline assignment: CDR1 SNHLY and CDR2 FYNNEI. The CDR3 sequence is CASSGTSGSVTEQFF. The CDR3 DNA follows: TGTGCCAGCAGTGGAACTAGCGGGAGTGTAACTGAGCAGTTCTTC.

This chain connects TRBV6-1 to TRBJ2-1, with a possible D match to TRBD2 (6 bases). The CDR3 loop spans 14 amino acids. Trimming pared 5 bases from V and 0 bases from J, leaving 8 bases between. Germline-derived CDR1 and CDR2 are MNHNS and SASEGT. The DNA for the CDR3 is TGTGCCAGCAGTCAGGGACTCTCCTACAATGAGCAGTTCTTC. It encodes CASSQGLSYNEQFF.

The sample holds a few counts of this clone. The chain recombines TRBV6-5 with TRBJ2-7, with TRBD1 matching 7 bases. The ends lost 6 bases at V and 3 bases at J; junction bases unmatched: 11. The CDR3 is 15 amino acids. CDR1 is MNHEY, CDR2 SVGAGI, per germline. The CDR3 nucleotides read TGTGCCAGCAGGCCTCAGTGGACAGGTGGCTACGAGCAGTACTTC. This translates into CASRPQWTGGYEQYF.

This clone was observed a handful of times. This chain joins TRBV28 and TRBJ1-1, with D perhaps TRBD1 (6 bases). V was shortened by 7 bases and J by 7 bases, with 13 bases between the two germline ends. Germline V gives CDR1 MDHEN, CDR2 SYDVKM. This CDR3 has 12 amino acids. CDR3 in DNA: TGTGCCAGCATCAAAGGGGGGGATGAAGCTTTCTTT. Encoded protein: CASIKGGDEAFF.

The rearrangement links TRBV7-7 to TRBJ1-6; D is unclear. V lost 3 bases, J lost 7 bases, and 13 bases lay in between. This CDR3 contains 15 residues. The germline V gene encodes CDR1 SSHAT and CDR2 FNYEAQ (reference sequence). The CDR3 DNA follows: TGTGCCAGCAGCTTTCCGAGCGGTGAGAATTCACCCCTCCACTTT. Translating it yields CASSFPSGENSPLHF.

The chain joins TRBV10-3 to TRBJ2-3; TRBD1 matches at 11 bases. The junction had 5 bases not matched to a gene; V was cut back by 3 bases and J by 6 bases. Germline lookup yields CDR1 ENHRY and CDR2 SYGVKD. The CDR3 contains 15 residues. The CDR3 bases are TGTGCCATCAGTGAAAGGGACAGGGGGGCCGATACGCAGTATTTT. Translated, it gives CAISERDRGADTQYF.

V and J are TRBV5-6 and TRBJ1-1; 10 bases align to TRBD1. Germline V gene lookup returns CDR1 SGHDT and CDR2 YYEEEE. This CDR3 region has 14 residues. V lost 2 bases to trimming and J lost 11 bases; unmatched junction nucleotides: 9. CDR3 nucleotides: TGTGCCAGCAGCTTCGATACCGGGACAGGGGAGGCTTTCTTT. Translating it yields CASSFDTGTGEAFF.

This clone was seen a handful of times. CDR3 DNA: TGTGCCAGCAGCTTGAACCTAGATAAGAATTCACCCCTCCACTTT. Amino acids: CASSLNLDKNSPLHF. V and J are TRBV11-1 and TRBJ1-6; the D is unclear. In germline, CDR1 is SGHAT, CDR2 FQDESV (reference sequence). V lost 3 bases, J lost 7 bases, and 13 bases lay in between. This CDR3 region has 15 residues.

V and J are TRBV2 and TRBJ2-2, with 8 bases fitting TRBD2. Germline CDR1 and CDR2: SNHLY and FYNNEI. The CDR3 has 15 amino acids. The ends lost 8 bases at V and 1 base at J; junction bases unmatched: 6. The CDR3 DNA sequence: TGTGCCAGCTCCGAGCGGGGGAGGAACACCGGGGAGCTGTTTTTT. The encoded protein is CASSERGRNTGELFF. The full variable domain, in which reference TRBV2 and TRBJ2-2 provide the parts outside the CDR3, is EPEVTQTPSHQVTQMGQEVILRCVPISNHLYFYWYRQILGQKVEFLVSFYNNEISEKSEIFDDQFSVERPDGSNFTLKIRSTKLEDSAMYFCASSERGRNTGELFFGEGSRLTVL.

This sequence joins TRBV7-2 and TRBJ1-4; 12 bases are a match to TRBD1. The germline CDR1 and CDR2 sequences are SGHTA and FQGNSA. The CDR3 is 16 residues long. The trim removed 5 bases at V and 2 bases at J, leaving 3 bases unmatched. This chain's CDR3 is CASSEGQGATNEKLFF. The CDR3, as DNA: TGTGCCAGCAGCGAGGGACAGGGGGCGACTAATGAAAAACTGTTTTTT.

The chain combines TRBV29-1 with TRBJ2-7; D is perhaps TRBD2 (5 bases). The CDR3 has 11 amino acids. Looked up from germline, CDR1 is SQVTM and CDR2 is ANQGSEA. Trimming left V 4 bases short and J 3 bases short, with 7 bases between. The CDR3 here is CSVGTLYEQYF. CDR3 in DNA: TGCAGCGTTGGGACTCTCTACGAGCAGTACTTC.

CDR3 sequence reads: CASSVGTHTDTQYF. The CDR3 coding sequence is TGTGCCAGCAGCGTCGGGACTCACACAGATACGCAGTATTTT. The chain joins TRBV7-6 to TRBJ2-3; TRBD2 is a possible D gene (6 bases). Germline V gives CDR1 SGHVS, CDR2 FNYEAQ. This CDR3 has 14 residues. Trimming took off 5 bases at V and 2 bases at J, with 11 bases between the two ends.

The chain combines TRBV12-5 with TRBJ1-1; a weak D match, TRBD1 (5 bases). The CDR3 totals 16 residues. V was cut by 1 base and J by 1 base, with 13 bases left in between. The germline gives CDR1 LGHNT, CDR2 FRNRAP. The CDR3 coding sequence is TGTGCTAGTGGTTTGGGACCGCCGGGGGGGAACACTGAAGCTTTCTTT. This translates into CASGLGPPGGNTEAFF.

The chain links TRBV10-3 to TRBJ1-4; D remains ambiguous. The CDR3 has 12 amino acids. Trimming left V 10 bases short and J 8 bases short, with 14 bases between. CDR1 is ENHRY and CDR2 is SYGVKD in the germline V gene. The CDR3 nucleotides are TGTGCCACCCGAACCTCCGGGGAAAAACTGTTTTTT. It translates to CATRTSGEKLFF.

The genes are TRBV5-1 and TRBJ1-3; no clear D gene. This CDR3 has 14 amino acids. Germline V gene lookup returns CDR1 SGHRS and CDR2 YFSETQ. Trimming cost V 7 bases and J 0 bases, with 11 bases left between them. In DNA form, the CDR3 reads TGCGCCAGCTATATACAAGTCTCTGGAAACACCATATATTTT. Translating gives CASYIQVSGNTIYF.

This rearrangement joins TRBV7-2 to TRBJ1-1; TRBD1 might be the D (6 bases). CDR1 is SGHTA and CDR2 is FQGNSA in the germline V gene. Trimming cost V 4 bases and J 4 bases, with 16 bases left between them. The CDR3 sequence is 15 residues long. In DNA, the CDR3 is TGTGCCAGCAGCTGGCCGGGCAGGGGATTCACTGAAGCTTTCTTT. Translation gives CASSWPGRGFTEAFF.

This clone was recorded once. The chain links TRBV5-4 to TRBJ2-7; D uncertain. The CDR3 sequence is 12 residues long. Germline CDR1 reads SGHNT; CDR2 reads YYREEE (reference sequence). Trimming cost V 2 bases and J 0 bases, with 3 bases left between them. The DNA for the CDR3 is TGTGCCAGCAGCTTTTACTCCTACGAGCAGTACTTC. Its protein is CASSFYSYEQYF.

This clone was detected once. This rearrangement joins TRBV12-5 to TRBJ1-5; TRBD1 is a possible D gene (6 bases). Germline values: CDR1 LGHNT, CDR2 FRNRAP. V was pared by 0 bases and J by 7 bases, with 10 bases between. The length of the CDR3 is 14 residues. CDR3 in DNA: TGTGCTAGTGGTTTGGTACAGGGAGTGCAGCCCCAGCATTTT. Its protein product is CASGLVQGVQPQHF.

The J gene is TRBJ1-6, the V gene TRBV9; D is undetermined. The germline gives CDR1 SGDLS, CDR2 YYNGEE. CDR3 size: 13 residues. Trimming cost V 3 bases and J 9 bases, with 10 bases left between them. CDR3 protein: CASSGTKGSPLHF. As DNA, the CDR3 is TGTGCCAGCAGCGGGACTAAAGGTTCACCCCTCCACTTT.

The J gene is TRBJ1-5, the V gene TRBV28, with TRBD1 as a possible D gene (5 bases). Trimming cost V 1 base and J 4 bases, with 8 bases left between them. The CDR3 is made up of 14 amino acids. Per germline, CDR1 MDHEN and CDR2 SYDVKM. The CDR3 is CASSLLGGNQPQHF. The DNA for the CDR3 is TGTGCCAGCAGTTTATTGGGGGGAAATCAGCCCCAGCATTTT.

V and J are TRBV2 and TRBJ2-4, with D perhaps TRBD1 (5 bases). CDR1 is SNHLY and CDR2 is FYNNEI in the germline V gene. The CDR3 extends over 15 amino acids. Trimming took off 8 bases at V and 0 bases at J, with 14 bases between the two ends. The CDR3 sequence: CASSQAALAKNIQYF. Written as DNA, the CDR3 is TGTGCCAGCTCACAGGCAGCCCTAGCCAAAAACATTCAGTACTTC.

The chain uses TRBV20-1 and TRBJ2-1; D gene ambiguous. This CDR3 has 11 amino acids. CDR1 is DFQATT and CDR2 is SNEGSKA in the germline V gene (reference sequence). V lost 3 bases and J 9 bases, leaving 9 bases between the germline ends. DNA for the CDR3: TGCAGTGCTAGTTTGGCTGGTGAGCAGTTCTTC. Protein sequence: CSASLAGEQFF.